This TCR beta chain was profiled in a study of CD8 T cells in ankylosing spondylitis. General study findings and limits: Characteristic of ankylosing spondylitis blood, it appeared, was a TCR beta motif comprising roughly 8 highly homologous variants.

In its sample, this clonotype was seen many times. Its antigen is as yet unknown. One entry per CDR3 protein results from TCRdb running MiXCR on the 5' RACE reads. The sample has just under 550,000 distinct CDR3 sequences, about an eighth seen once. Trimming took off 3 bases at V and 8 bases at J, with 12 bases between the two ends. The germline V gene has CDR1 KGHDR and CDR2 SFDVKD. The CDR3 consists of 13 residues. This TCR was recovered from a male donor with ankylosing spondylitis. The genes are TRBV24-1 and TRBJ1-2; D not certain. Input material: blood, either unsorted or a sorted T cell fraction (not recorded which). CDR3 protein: CATSDAHLSGYTF. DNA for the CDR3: TGTGCCACCAGTGATGCCCACCTGTCGGGCTACACCTTC.